What follows are 21 T cell receptor beta chains derived from one specimen sequenced in a study of human T cells and chemical hapten exposure listed by TCRdb under 2021. The library was produced with RACE. For sequencing, a NextSeq 500 was employed. TCRdb itself trimmed the public reads at Q25 with fastp, ran MiXCR and retained productive beta chains. Each entry is one CDR3 protein sequence, shown with its most common DNA and genes. This sample lists fewer than 100,000 distinct CDR3 sequences; about 11% were detected once. Around 1.1% of the sample goes to the ten largest clones. The sample's time point label is to be understood as: patch test 3, about 24 weeks after DPC sensitization. In light of the paper, this sample's treatment or condition label describes: therapeutic diphenylcyclopropenone sensitization with weekly scalp DPC. Sample: whole blood, taken in connection with sensitization to the hapten diphenylcyclopropenone (DPC). These receptors were obtained from a young woman with alopecia areata. Some clones in this sample may be carry-over from other donors' samples.

This clonotype was seen a few times. This sequence joins TRBV6-2 or TRBV6-3 and TRBJ1-6; D unclear. CDR3 size: 14 residues. V was clipped by 7 bases and J by 10 bases, with 17 bases between them. The V gene's germline CDR1 is MNHEY and CDR2 SVGEGT. DNA of the CDR3: TGTGCCAGCAACCGGGAGCACCGTAGATCACCCCTCCACTTT. Residues: CASNREHRRSPLHF.

The chain combines TRBV29-1 with TRBJ1-2; the match to TRBD1 covers 8 bases. Germline V gives CDR1 SQVTM, CDR2 ANQGSEA. Trimming at V came to 4 bases and at J to 11 bases, leaving 12 bases not matched to a gene. The length of the CDR3 is 13 residues. The chain's CDR3 is CSVVKLAGGVYTF. DNA for the CDR3: TGCAGCGTTGTTAAGTTGGCAGGGGGCGTGTACACCTTC. The full variable domain, rest sourced from reference TRBV29-1 and TRBJ1-2, is SAVISQKPSRDICQRGTSLTIQCQVDSQVTMMFWYRQQPGQSLTLIATANQGSEATYESGFVIDKFPISRPNLTFSTLTVSNMSPEDSSIYLCSVVKLAGGVYTFGSGTRLTVV.

This clonotype was counted a few times. This rearrangement joins TRBV7-2 to TRBJ2-7; D gene uncertain. The CDR3 sequence is 13 residues long. The germline CDR1 and CDR2 sequences are SGHTA and FQGNSA. V shed 5 bases and J shed 2 bases, with 10 bases lying between them. This CDR3 reads CASSPGPTYEQYF. In DNA, the CDR3 is TGTGCCAGCAGCCCCGGGCCCACCTACGAGCAGTACTTC.

This clonotype was counted many times. CDR3 region: CASIASGGADTQYF. Written as DNA, the CDR3 is TGTGCCAGCATTGCTAGCGGGGGGGCAGATACGCAGTATTTT. This rearrangement joins TRBV12-3 or TRBV12-4 to TRBJ2-3, with 12 bases identical to TRBD2. Trimming took 7 bases from V and 4 from J; bases not matched to a gene: 3. CDR3 length equals 14 residues.

Many counts were recorded for this clonotype. The chain uses TRBV20-1 and TRBJ2-1; TRBD2 matches 9 bases. The CDR3 runs 16 residues. Germline V lookup: CDR1 DFQATT, CDR2 SNEGSKA (reference sequence). After removal of 6 bases from V and 4 bases from J, the junction contained 13 bases not matched to a gene. The CDR3 region has the DNA TGCAGTGCGAAGGGGGGCGGGAGGGCCAATTACAATGAGCAGTTCTTC. It codes for CSAKGGGRANYNEQFF.

This clonotype appeared many times. This chain joins TRBV6-5 and TRBJ1-3; D gene unclear. Germline CDR1 reads MNHEY; CDR2 reads SVGAGI. V lost 5 bases, J lost 0 bases, and 5 bases lay in between. This CDR3 is built from 13 residues. The CDR3: CASSQSSGNTIYF. The CDR3 DNA reads as TGTGCCAGCAGTCAGAGCTCTGGAAACACCATATATTTT.

The gene calls are TRBV10-3 and TRBJ2-3; 7 bases align to TRBD1. Germline lookup yields CDR1 ENHRY and CDR2 SYGVKD. With 6 bases clipped from V and 6 bases from J, the junction kept 3 bases outside the gene matches. This CDR3 has 12 amino acids. DNA of the CDR3: TGTGCCATCAGAGGGACAGCCGATACGCAGTATTTT. It translates to CAIRGTADTQYF.

This clonotype has only one observation. The chain uses TRBV6-1 and TRBJ1-5; D gene unclear. The CDR3 consists of 15 residues. The germline V gene has CDR1 MNHNS and CDR2 SASEGT. Trimming cost V 8 bases and J 2 bases, with 16 bases left between them. CDR3 bases: TGTGCCAGCTGGGATATGAGTTTGGGCAATCAGCCCCAGCATTTT. This sequence encodes CASWDMSLGNQPQHF.

This clonotype showed up many times. The chain employs TRBV24-1 and TRBJ1-1; the D gene is possibly TRBD1 (5 bases). The ends were cut back, 2 bases at V and 5 bases at J, with 14 bases in the middle. The CDR3 runs 15 residues. The germline V gene encodes CDR1 KGHDR and CDR2 SFDVKD. The CDR3 region is CATSDSSGSGTEAFF. CDR3 nucleotides: TGTGCCACCAGTGATTCATCAGGGTCGGGGACTGAAGCTTTCTTT.

This clonotype turned up a few times. J is TRBJ2-5 and V is TRBV6-1; no clear D gene. The CDR3 sequence is 12 residues long. CDR1 is MNHNS, CDR2 SASEGT, per germline. V shed 8 bases and J shed 2 bases, with 9 bases lying between them. DNA for the CDR3: TGTGCCAGCGGAAGGGATCAAGAGACCCAGTACTTC. Translation: CASGRDQETQYF.

CDR3 nucleotides: TGTGCCTGGAGCCGACAGGGGCCCTACGAGCAGTACGTC. This gives the protein CAWSRQGPYEQYV. The chain joins TRBV30 to TRBJ2-7, with 8 nucleotides matching TRBD1. The length of the CDR3 is 13 residues. The V gene end was trimmed by 3 bases and the J gene end by 2 bases; junction bases not matched to a gene: 3. Per the germline V gene, CDR1 is GTSNPN and CDR2 is SVGIG (reference sequence).

This clonotype was counted ten times or more. The chain carries TRBV12-3 or TRBV12-4 and TRBJ2-2; tentative D call: TRBD1 (5 bases). The CDR3 has 14 residues. Trimming stripped 3 bases from V and 6 bases from J, with 11 bases between. CDR3 amino acids: CASSFPQGAGELFF. The CDR3 DNA is TGTGCCAGCAGTTTTCCCCAGGGCGCCGGGGAGCTGTTTTTT.

The genes are TRBV6-1 and TRBJ2-7; D not certain. V lost 1 base and J lost 3, with 4 bases in between. The CDR3 is made up of 12 amino acids. Germline lookup yields CDR1 MNHNS and CDR2 SASEGT. For the CDR3, the DNA is TGTGCCAGCAGTGAAGAGAACTACGAGCAGTACGTC. It is translated as CASSEENYEQYV.

The sample holds many counts of this clonotype. The chain is built from TRBV7-6 and TRBJ2-7; TRBD1 matches 8 bases. After removal of 1 base from V and 7 bases from J, the junction contained 6 bases not matched to a gene. The V gene's germline CDR1 is SGHVS and CDR2 FNYEAQ. The CDR3 contains 14 residues. The CDR3 sequence: CASSLGQGANEQYF. CDR3 DNA: TGTGCCAGCAGCTTAGGCCAGGGGGCGAATGAGCAGTACTTC.

This clonotype was picked up many times. The gene calls are TRBV7-8 and TRBJ1-5; D is perhaps TRBD1 (5 bases). The V and J ends lost 2 bases and 2 bases respectively, with 13 bases between them. Germline-derived CDR1 and CDR2 are SGHVS and FQNEAQ. The CDR3 sequence is 16 residues long. The chain's CDR3 is CASSLSLRGGNQPQHF. The CDR3 coding sequence is TGTGCCAGCAGCTTAAGCTTGCGGGGCGGCAATCAGCCCCAGCATTTT. Together with reference TRBV7-8 and TRBJ1-5, the CDR3 gives the full variable domain: GAGVSQSPRYKVAKRGQDVALRCDPISGHVSLFWYQQALGQGPEFLTYFQNEAQLDKSGLPSDRFFAERPEGSVSTLKIQRTQQEDSAVYLCASSLSLRGGNQPQHFGDGTRLSIL.

Many counts were recorded for this clonotype. The V gene is TRBV28, the J gene TRBJ1-1; D might be TRBD1 (5 bases). The germline V gene encodes CDR1 MDHEN and CDR2 SYDVKM. Between the trimmed V and J ends, which lost 5 bases and 7 bases, there was a span of 23 bases. There are 16 residues in the CDR3. CDR3 region: CASSPGTGRGNSEAFF. Written as DNA, the CDR3 is TGTGCCAGCAGTCCTGGGACCGGGAGAGGAAATAGTGAAGCTTTCTTT. Variable domain in full (rest from reference TRBV28 and TRBJ1-1): DVKVTQSSRYLVKRTGEKVFLECVQDMDHENMFWYRQDPGLGLRLIYFSYDVKMKEKGDIPEGYSVSREKKERFSLILESASTNQTSMYLCASSPGTGRGNSEAFFGQGTRLTVV.

This clonotype was seen a handful of times. The chain links TRBV7-2 to TRBJ2-7, with TRBD2 identical over 9 bases. The junction had 11 bases not matched to a gene; V was cut back by 3 bases and J by 2 bases. Germline loops: CDR1 SGHTA, CDR2 FQGNSA. The CDR3 is 17 residues long. The chain's CDR3 is CASSFCGRVTITYEQYF. CDR3 nucleotides: TGTGCCAGCAGCTTTTGCGGGAGGGTGACAATAACCTACGAGCAGTACTTC.

This clonotype appeared many times. The CDR3 DNA follows: TGTGCCAGCAGCATGGACAGGGCGGTGTTGGGAAACACCATATATTTT. Protein product: CASSMDRAVLGNTIYF. The chain combines TRBV11-2 with TRBJ1-3, with 8 positions matching TRBD1. Looked up from germline, CDR1 is SGHAT and CDR2 is FQNNGV. Germline trimming cut 5 bases from V and 4 bases from J; bases unmatched to any gene: 10. The CDR3 runs 16 residues.

This clonotype appeared a few times. The chain joins TRBV9 to TRBJ2-2; possibly TRBD1 or TRBD2 for D (5 bases each). The CDR3 spans 13 residues. The germline V and J ends were trimmed by 3 bases and 4 bases, with 7 bases remaining between them. Germline-derived CDR1 and CDR2 are SGDLS and YYNGEE. As DNA, the CDR3 is TGTGCCAGCAGCGCTGGGGGCACCGGGGAGCTGTTTTTT. Residues: CASSAGGTGELFF.

This clonotype has ten or more counts. The rearrangement uses TRBV11-2 and TRBJ2-3; TRBD1 matches at 8 bases. CDR1 is SGHAT, CDR2 FQNNGV, per germline. The ends lost 5 bases at V and 5 bases at J; junction bases unmatched: 12. The CDR3 totals 16 residues. This chain's CDR3 is CASSPLRQGARDTQYF. CDR3 nucleotide sequence: TGTGCCAGCAGCCCTCTTAGGCAGGGGGCTCGAGATACGCAGTATTTT. The full variable domain, completed using reference TRBV11-2 and TRBJ2-3, is EAGVAQSPRYKIIEKRQSVAFWCNPISGHATLYWYQQILGQGPKLLIQFQNNGVVDDSQLPKDRFSAERLKGVDSTLKIQPAKLEDSAVYLCASSPLRQGARDTQYFGPGTRLTVL.

As for this clonotype: Given a much more abundant clone one base away, this may be a read error. The genes are TRBV24-1 and TRBJ2-3, with no clear D. The germline V gene encodes CDR1 KGHDR and CDR2 SFDVKD. The CDR3 covers 13 residues. CDR3 in DNA: TGTGCCACCAGCCTCGCCTCCACAGATATGCAGTATTTT. Translating gives CATSLASTDMQYF.